These 12 T cell receptor beta chains came from one sample sequenced in a study of human T cells and chemical hapten exposure. A single record per CDR3 protein comes from TCRdb applying MiXCR to the RACE reads. The sample includes over 70,000 distinct CDR3 sequences, 11% of them seen just once. Time point in this sample: patch test 3, about 24 weeks after DPC sensitization. Noted treatment: therapeutic diphenylcyclopropenone sensitization with weekly scalp DPC. This sample comprised whole blood, obtained in connection with sensitization to the hapten diphenylcyclopropenone (DPC). These TCRs come from a young woman with alopecia areata. Some clones in this sample may be carry-over from other donors' samples.

This clonotype qualifies as medium-sized. The chain employs TRBV6-2 or TRBV6-3 and TRBJ2-1, with TRBD1 matching over 10 bases. CDR3 length: 17 residues. Germline trimming cut 2 bases from V and 10 bases from J; bases unmatched to any gene: 14. Per germline, CDR1 MNHEY and CDR2 SVGEGT. The CDR3 is CASSYSPAGTGVKEQFF. The CDR3 DNA reads TGTGCCAGCAGTTACAGCCCTGCGGGGACAGGGGTTAAGGAGCAGTTCTTC.

The chain has TRBV6-2 or TRBV6-3 and TRBJ2-1; tentative D call: TRBD1 (5 bases). Trimming shortened V by 2 bases and J by 7 bases, and 12 bases separated the two germline ends. This CDR3 comprises 14 residues. Looked up from germline, CDR1 is MNHEY and CDR2 is SVGEGT. CDR3 in DNA: TGTGCCAGCAGTTACATGACAGCCTGGAATGAGCAGTTCTTC. Amino acids: CASSYMTAWNEQFF.

Remarks on this clonotype: Just one base apart from a much larger clone, this may be a read error. The conserved final phenylalanine or tryptophan is absent from the CDR3, which likely points to a read error. The chain is built from TRBV28 and TRBJ1-1, with TRBD1 matching 9 bases. V was pared by 8 bases and J by 6 bases, with 4 bases of the junction left unmatched. There are 12 residues in the CDR3. The germline V gene encodes CDR1 MDHEN and CDR2 SYDVKM. CDR3 residues: CASQTGGAEAFL. CDR3 nucleotides: TGTGCCAGCCAGACAGGGGGGGCTGAAGCTTTCCTT.

This clonotype was seen at least ten times. The chain recombines TRBV9 with TRBJ2-7; no firm D call. CDR3 size: 11 residues. Per the germline V gene, CDR1 is SGDLS and CDR2 is YYNGEE. Trimming stripped 7 bases from V and 7 bases from J, with 12 bases between. The CDR3 DNA reads TGTGCCAGCGGACCTAGTGGAGAGCAGTACTTC. It is translated as CASGPSGEQYF.

This clonotype was observed many times. The chain employs TRBV3-1 and TRBJ1-2; D unclear. CDR1 and CDR2 (germline): LGHDT, YNNKEL (reference sequence). The V end lost 1 base, the J end lost 7 bases, and 10 bases lay between the germline ends. The CDR3 extends over 13 amino acids. For the CDR3, the DNA is TGTGCCAGCAGCCAAGTGCACAATCGTGGCTACACCTTC. It specifies CASSQVHNRGYTF.

This clonotype was seen more than once but under ten times. V usage is TRBV28 and J usage is TRBJ2-7; no clear D. Germline CDR1 MDHEN, CDR2 SYDVKM. CDR3 size: 13 residues. Deletions cut 6 bases from V and 0 bases from J, with 9 bases between. CDR3 region: CASRKSSSYEQYF. Written as DNA, the CDR3 is TGTGCCAGCAGAAAAAGTAGCTCCTACGAGCAGTACTTC.

This clonotype was recorded at least ten times. The chain couples TRBV11-2 to TRBJ2-7; 9 positions match TRBD2. With V trimmed by 4 bases and J by 7 bases, 5 bases remained unmatched. CDR1 and CDR2 (germline): SGHAT, FQNNGV. The CDR3 is made up of 13 amino acids. The CDR3 here is CASSSRREGEQYF. The CDR3 DNA sequence: TGTGCCAGCAGCTCTAGGCGGGAGGGGGAGCAGTACTTC.

V is TRBV4-2 and J is TRBJ2-7; D gene unclear. V lost 0 bases to trimming and J lost 2 bases, with 5 bases between them. This CDR3 is built from 13 residues. Germline V CDR1 and CDR2: LGHNA, YNFKEQ. The CDR3 protein is CASSQDPPYEQYF. CDR3 DNA sequence: TGTGCCAGCAGCCAAGATCCACCCTACGAGCAGTACTTC.

This clonotype was detected ten times or more. This chain joins TRBV10-1 and TRBJ1-5; possibly TRBD1 for D (5 bases). V lost 10 bases, J lost 6 bases, and 16 bases lay in between. CDR1 is WNHNN and CDR2 is SYGVQD in the germline V gene (reference sequence). The CDR3 loop spans 13 amino acids. The CDR3 loop is CATSGSSGQPQHF. CDR3 DNA: TGCGCCACCTCAGGGAGCAGTGGTCAGCCCCAGCATTTT.

The table lists this clonotype with many counts. The chain is built from TRBV12-3 or TRBV12-4 and TRBJ1-2; 9 bases fit TRBD1. V lost 5 bases and J lost 5; bases outside the gene matches: 3. The CDR3 runs 13 residues. DNA of the CDR3: TGTGCCAGCAGTCCGGGACAGGGTTATGGCTACACCTTC. Residues: CASSPGQGYGYTF.

The chain carries TRBV6-6 and TRBJ2-1, with D perhaps being TRBD1 or TRBD2 (6 bases each). Germline V gene sequence: CDR1 MNHNY, CDR2 SVGAGI (reference sequence). The CDR3 consists of 14 residues. V was trimmed by 6 bases and J by 7 bases, leaving 16 bases between them. CDR3 sequence reads: CASSPSRRGNEQFF. DNA for the CDR3: TGTGCCAGCAGCCCATCCCGGAGGGGGAATGAGCAGTTCTTC.

The chain links TRBV7-9 to TRBJ1-1, with unresolved D. The CDR3 length is 12 residues. CDR1 and CDR2 (germline): SEHNR, FQNEAQ (reference sequence). The V gene lost 4 bases and the J gene lost 6 bases, with 9 bases spanning the gap. The CDR3 here is CASSSGGPEAFF. In DNA, the CDR3 is TGTGCCAGCAGCTCGGGAGGCCCTGAAGCTTTCTTT.